This TCR beta chain was profiled in a study of cytomegalovirus exposure and HLA in healthy donors. PCR involved 60 Vbeta and 13 Jbeta primers. The protocol was immunoSEQ multiplex PCR, while the TCRdb copy is restricted to in-frame clones and leaves out a portion. The sample yields about 150,000 clones, 70% to 85% seen once. Comment on this clone: Its antigen is not known.

Trimming took off 6 bases at V and 1 base at J, with 12 bases between the two ends. The V gene's germline CDR1 is MDHEN and CDR2 SYDVKM. This CDR3 is 15 amino acids long. Study results and caveats: In a later analysis, V- and J-gene trimming of beta chains associated with a DCLRE1C missense variant, replicated independently. TCR beta chains numbering about 160 were designated cytomegalovirus-associated.

The sample consisted of PBMCs. This sequence originates from a man aged 30 to 45 in good health and CMV-seronegative. The gene calls are TRBV28 and TRBJ2-2; no reliable D call. CDR3 nucleotides: TGTGCCAGCAGCTTCCTCCCCGGGAACACCGGGGAGCTGTTTTTT. It yields the protein CASSFLPGNTGELFF.